This passage covers 13 T cell receptor beta chains from one sample sequenced in a study of CD8+CD57+ T cells in acquired aplastic anemia. Investigators profiled TCR beta VDJ and CDR3 from genomic DNA template. TCRdb ran MiXCR on the reads and lists one entry per CDR3 protein. The repertoire holds roughly 240,000 distinct CDR3 sequences, with around half as singletons. Individuals selected for sequencing had exhibited CD8+CD57+ cell expansion on flow cytometry. Sequenced sample: sorted CD4+, CD8+, or CD8+CD57+ T cells (not recorded which) from PBMCs. The receptors derive from a human donor with aplastic anemia.

This clonotype was seen ten or more times. The chain has TRBV4-1 and TRBJ2-7; tentatively, D is TRBD2 (5 bases). The V gene lost 3 bases and the J gene lost 3 bases, with 15 bases spanning the gap. CDR3 length: 15 amino acids. Per the germline V gene, CDR1 is MGHRA and CDR2 is YSYEKL. CDR3 DNA sequence: TGCGCCAGCAGCCAGGTTCTAGCAGACGTCTACGAGCAGTACTTC. It codes for CASSQVLADVYEQYF.

The sample holds one count of this clonotype. The chain combines TRBV2 with TRBJ2-7; 7 bases are shared with TRBD1. The CDR3 is 14 amino acids. CDR1 and CDR2 from the germline V gene are SNHLY and FYNNEI. With 6 bases clipped from V and 2 bases from J, the junction kept 7 bases outside the gene matches. CDR3 loop: CASSHQQGPYEQYF. CDR3 nucleotide sequence: TGTGCCAGCAGCCATCAACAGGGGCCCTACGAGCAGTACTTC.

The chain uses TRBV5-1 and TRBJ2-7; tentative D call: TRBD1 (7 bases). The V gene lost 2 bases and the J gene lost 4 bases, with 16 bases spanning the gap. CDR3 length equals 15 residues. CDR1 SGHRS and CDR2 YFSETQ come from the germline V gene. The DNA for the CDR3 is TGCGCCAGCAGCTTAAGCCGCCAGGGGGGTTACGAGCAGTACTTC. This sequence encodes CASSLSRQGGYEQYF.

A word on this clonotype: The junction departs from the called germline gene at one end, perhaps through a read error. The chain couples TRBV7-2 to TRBJ1-5; no definite D call. Looked up from germline, CDR1 is SGHTA and CDR2 is FQGNSA. This CDR3 has 14 residues. The CDR3 nucleotides read TGTGCCAGCAGCTTAATGAGGTTCAATCGGCCCCAACATTTT. It translates to CASSLMRFNRPQHF.

V usage is TRBV20-1 and J usage is TRBJ2-3, with D possibly being TRBD1 (6 bases). V dropped 5 bases and J dropped 4 bases, with 19 bases sitting between them. The CDR3 extends over 15 amino acids. Germline V gives CDR1 DFQATT, CDR2 SNEGSKA (reference sequence). The CDR3 coding sequence is TGCAGTGCTTCGGGACACCCTCGGGGCCCAGATACGCAGTATTTT. Its translation is CSASGHPRGPDTQYF.

This clonotype has a count of ten or more. V and J are TRBV19 and TRBJ1-1; D is ambiguous. The CDR3 is 13 residues long. V lost 6 bases and J lost 0, with 8 bases in between. CDR1 LNHDA and CDR2 SQIVND come from the germline V gene (reference sequence). In DNA, the CDR3 is TGTGCCAGTAGAAGAGACATGAACACTGAAGCTTTCTTT. This translates into CASRRDMNTEAFF. The variable domain in full, with the rest retrieved from reference TRBV19 and TRBJ1-1, is DGGITQSPKYLFRKEGQNVTLSCEQNLNHDAMYWYRQDPGQGLRLIYYSQIVNDFQKGDIAEGYSVSREKKESFPLTVTSAQKNPTAFYLCASRRDMNTEAFFGQGTRLTVV.

The sample holds a few counts of this clonotype. This sequence joins TRBV18 and TRBJ1-2; D might be TRBD1 (5 bases). Germline V gene lookup returns CDR1 KGHSH and CDR2 LQKENI. There are 13 residues in the CDR3. V lost 7 bases, J lost 4 bases, and 13 bases lay in between. This chain's CDR3 is CASLSETAYGYTF. DNA for the CDR3: TGTGCCAGCTTGTCCGAGACAGCCTATGGCTACACCTTC.

The table lists this clonotype with many counts. The chain couples TRBV19 to TRBJ1-4; 7 bases agree with TRBD1. The CDR3 covers 15 residues. The V gene end was trimmed by 6 bases and the J gene end by 4 bases; junction bases not matched to a gene: 8. Germline-derived CDR1 and CDR2 are LNHDA and SQIVND (reference sequence). Written as DNA, the CDR3 is TGTGCCAGTAGCAACCGGACAGGCGGTAATGAAAAACTGTTTTTT. Its protein product is CASSNRTGGNEKLFF.

This clonotype was recorded many times. The V gene is TRBV9, the J gene TRBJ2-3, with D possibly being TRBD1 (5 bases). Deletions cut 0 bases from V and 1 base from J, with 15 bases between. There are 17 residues in the CDR3. Looked up from germline, CDR1 is SGDLS and CDR2 is YYNGEE. The CDR3 DNA reads TGTGCCAGCAGCGTAGGGCCTACAGGTACTCGCACAGATACGCAGTATTTT. Translated: CASSVGPTGTRTDTQYF.

This clonotype was seen many times. This chain connects TRBV4-2 to TRBJ2-7; the D gene is possibly TRBD1 (6 bases). Trimming removed 0 bases at V and 2 bases at J, with 11 bases between. The CDR3 is made up of 15 amino acids. CDR1 and CDR2 from the germline V gene are LGHNA and YNFKEQ. This chain's CDR3 is CASSQERTETYEQYF. The CDR3 nucleotides are TGTGCCAGCAGCCAAGAGAGGACAGAGACCTACGAGCAGTACTTC.

This clonotype came up a few times. The chain is built from TRBV5-6 and TRBJ2-3; TRBD2 might be the D (5 bases). This CDR3 region has 14 residues. CDR1 is SGHDT, CDR2 YYEEEE, per germline. With 1 base removed from V and 4 bases from J, the gap between germline ends came to 10 bases. CDR3 coding DNA: TGTGCCAGCAGCTTGCGAACGCGGGCAGATACGCAGTATTTT. Its protein product is CASSLRTRADTQYF.

This clonotype was recorded once. This chain links TRBV10-3 with TRBJ2-3; D perhaps matches TRBD2 (5 bases). Per germline, CDR1 ENHRY and CDR2 SYGVKD. CDR3 length: 16 residues. Trimming stripped 7 bases from V and 1 base from J, with 18 bases between. The CDR3 sequence is CAIKVDLAEGTDTQYF. CDR3 coding DNA: TGTGCCATCAAAGTTGATCTAGCCGAGGGCACAGATACGCAGTATTTT.

The chain couples TRBV11-2 to TRBJ1-4, with D possibly being TRBD1 (5 bases). V dropped 5 bases and J dropped 4 bases, with 11 bases sitting between them. CDR3 length equals 14 residues. Looked up from germline, CDR1 is SGHAT and CDR2 is FQNNGV. In DNA form, the CDR3 reads TGTGCCAGCAGCACCAAGGGACTTAATGAAAAACTGTTTTTT. Translation: CASSTKGLNEKLFF.